The source of this T cell receptor (beta chain) is a study of CD8 T cells in Susac syndrome (dated by TCRdb to about 2019). General notes on the study: Of the Susac syndrome patients who were sequenced, six had clinically active disease and fewer than ten were in clinical remission. At blood withdrawal, Susac syndrome patients were either therapy-naive, taking corticosteroids (in some cases with IVIg as well), or taking IVIg alone. Whether CD8+ T cell activation and differentiation in Susac syndrome was antigen driven was tested using repertoire sequencing.

On this clonotype: What antigen it recognizes has not been identified. Qualities for individual bases were not recorded, and no much larger clone is one base off.

General study outcomes and caveats: No clonal expansion was detected in the CD4+ T cell repertoire of Susac syndrome patients. The number of individuals in the TCR sequencing and HLA analysis was acknowledged as relatively small.

Peripheral blood CD8+ and CD4+ T cells from healthy donors, Susac syndrome patients and multiple sclerosis patients were profiled using high-throughput TCR beta sequencing. The Susac syndrome patients fulfilled recently defined diagnostic criteria for definite or probable disease. Bulk CD8+ and CD4+ T cells were purified by magnetic negative isolation, whereas CD8+ TEMRA cells were enriched by FACS. Blood was drawn into EDTA tubes, processed within 24 hours, and PBMCs were isolated by density gradient centrifugation. PBMCs intended for TCR sequencing were cryopreserved in liquid nitrogen and were subsequently thawed in a 37 degrees C water bath. A purity of at least 90% was achieved for sorted or isolated CD4+, CD8+ and CD8+ TEMRA cells. The V and J ends are trimmed by 3 bases and 11 bases, leaving 16 bases between them. The CDR3 measures 13 amino acids from cysteine to phenylalanine. The sequence is cut down to CDR3 DNA, 39 bases in frame from base 1.

RNA was extracted with the RNeasy kit and 0.5 to 1 ug was reverse transcribed using random hexamers. TCR beta CDR3 regions were amplified with the immunoSEQ multiplex PCR assay covering 54 Vbeta and 13 Jbeta segments. PCR amplification bias was corrected using a synthetic template baseline for primer optimization and computational correction. Per the source publication's procedure: Reads were annotated to V, D and J genes according to IMGT and were analyzed with immunoSEQ Analyzer, with only productive sequences retained. To calculate clonality, Shannon entropy was normalized by log2 of the number of productive unique sequences and then subtracted from one. For each patient and control, public and private clones were evaluated within the 100 most prevalent clones. Susac-specific clones were defined as absent from healthy and MS cohorts, over a thousand published viral clones and other ImmuneACCESS disease sequences. The public sequencing data were trimmed at Q25 with fastp and processed into clonotypes with MiXCR by TCRdb, which kept only in-frame beta chains. Every distinct CDR3 protein forms one entry, paired with its most common genes and DNA. TCRdb, not the authors, supplied the V and J calls. The table for this sample lists approximately 210,000 distinct CDR3 sequences; 94% of them were counted only once. The ten largest account for around 0.15% of the sample.

The V and J segments used are TRBV12-3 or TRBV12-4 and TRBJ1-1, with TRBD1 perhaps the D gene, on 5 matching bases. This TCR was recovered from a human donor with Susac syndrome. What was sequenced was CD4+ T cells from PBMCs. CDR3 sequence: CASSLNLGAVAFF. The base sequence is TGTGCCAGCAGTTTGAATCTAGGGGCTGTGGCTTTCTTT.